This T cell receptor beta chain was recovered during a study of blood T cell repertoires in COVID-19. At the level of the study: T cells, B-cell-depleted T cells, or PBMCs supplied cDNA or gDNA.

J was trimmed by 0 bases and V by 3 bases; bases with no gene match: 3. This CDR3 has 15 amino acids. Germline CDR1 is SGHRS and CDR2 is YFSETQ. Source study methods: How many nucleated cells were present was estimated from reference gene primer amplification. Some clones are missing from TCRdb's copy, which holds only in-frame ones; the method was immunoSEQ multiplex PCR. V and J calls and clone size come straight from that table; D and trimming were deduced from the DNA. There are over 250,000 clones in the sample; roughly 89% occur only once, and around 2% lies in the top ten. The sequenced material came from peripheral blood. The gene calls are TRBV5-1 and TRBJ1-2; 9 bases are shared with TRBD1. The sequence was obtained from a man aged 50-59 years with acute or convalescent COVID-19. CDR3 DNA: TGCGCCAGCAGCTCCGGGACAGGGCCTAACTATGGCTACACCTTC. It yields the protein CASSSGTGPNYGYTF.